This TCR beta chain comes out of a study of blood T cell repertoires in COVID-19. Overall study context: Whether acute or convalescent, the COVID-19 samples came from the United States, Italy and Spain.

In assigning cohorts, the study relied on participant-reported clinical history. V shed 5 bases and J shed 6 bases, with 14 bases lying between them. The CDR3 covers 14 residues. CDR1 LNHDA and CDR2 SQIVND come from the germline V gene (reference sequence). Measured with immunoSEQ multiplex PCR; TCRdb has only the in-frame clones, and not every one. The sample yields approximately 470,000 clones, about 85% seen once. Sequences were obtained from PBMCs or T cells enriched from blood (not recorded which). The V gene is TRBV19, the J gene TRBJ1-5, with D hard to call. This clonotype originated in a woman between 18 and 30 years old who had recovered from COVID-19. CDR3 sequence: CASSLVYGGQPQHF. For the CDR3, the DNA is TGTGCCAGTAGTCTTGTGTACGGAGGTCAGCCCCAGCATTTT.